Listed below are T cell receptor beta chains from one sample, sequenced in a study. TCRdb fed the 5' RACE reads into MiXCR, producing one record per CDR3 protein. The sample includes tens of thousands of distinct CDR3 sequences, 20% to 25% of them seen just once. The sequenced material came from Tregs sorted from blood. The receptors originated from a female donor with breast cancer. The CDR3 runs from the conserved cysteine through the conserved F or W. The order of the fields is CDR3 length, clone size, D gene, V gene, J gene, CDR3 DNA, CDR3 protein. The D gene is left open where the match is weak. Clone size is stated in some rows and not others, as once, few, many or a class when expanded.

16	many	.	TRBV20-1	TRBJ2-5	TGCAGTGCTAGAGATCCAGCAGCTGTTGTTGTAGAGACCCAGTACTTC	CSARDPAAVVVETQYF
12	.	.	TRBV7-9	TRBJ2-3	TGTGCCAGCTCCGAGGGGCAGGATACGCAGTATTTT	CASSEGQDTQYF
16	few	.	TRBV7-9	TRBJ2-3	TGTGCCAGCAGCTTAGTAATTGGCTCTTCCACAGATACGCAGTATTTT	CASSLVIGSSTDTQYF
15	.	TRBD1	TRBV4-2	TRBJ2-7	TGTGCCAGCAGTAGGAGAGGGGGCCCCGTCGACGAGCAGTACTTC	CASSRRGGPVDEQYF
13	few	.	TRBV27	TRBJ1-2	TGTGCCAGCAGTTTGGCGATGAACTATGGCTACACCTTC	CASSLAMNYGYTF
17	.	TRBD2	TRBV5-6	TRBJ2-1	TGTGCCAGCATCACTCTAGGGATGAGGGAGGGGTCAGGTGAGCAGTTCTTC	CASITLGMREGSGEQFF
11	many	.	TRBV5-1	TRBJ2-1	TGCGCCAGCAGCTTTAATAATGAGCAGTTCTTC	CASSFNNEQFF
15	few	TRBD1	TRBV12-3/TRBV12-4	TRBJ2-7	TGTGCCAGCAGTTCCTGGACAGGGAGCTCCTACGAGCAGTACTTC	CASSSWTGSSYEQYF
15	.	.	TRBV6-1	TRBJ2-2	TGTGCCAGCAGCCGCTCGGAGGGAGACACCGGGGAGCTGTTTTTT	CASSRSEGDTGELFF
16	many	.	TRBV7-8	TRBJ2-5	TGTGCCAGCAGCTTAGTTGGAGGCCAGGGCAGGGAGACCCAGTACTTC	CASSLVGGQGRETQYF
14	.	.	TRBV24-1	TRBJ2-1	TGTGCCACCAGTGAGTCAAACAGGGTAGATGAGCAGTTCTTC	CATSESNRVDEQFF
12	many	.	TRBV6-5	TRBJ2-7	TGTGCCAGCAGAACAGCGGGCTACGAGCAGTACTTC	CASRTAGYEQYF
16	once	TRBD2	TRBV18	TRBJ2-4	TGTGCCAGCTCACCAGGTAGCGGACTAGCCAGAAACATTCAGTACTTC	CASSPGSGLARNIQYF
15	.	.	TRBV12-3/TRBV12-4	TRBJ2-7	TGTGCCAGCAGTCCCTCCGCGAGGGGCCCCTACGAGCAGTACTTC	CASSPSARGPYEQYF
15	many	TRBD1	TRBV7-2	TRBJ1-1	TGTGCCAGCAGCTTAGCGGGGACAGTCACTACTGAAGCTTTCTTT	CASSLAGTVTTEAFF
18	.	TRBD1	TRBV7-9	TRBJ2-1	TGTGCCAGCAGCGAGGGACAGGGGGCGCGTTCTAATTGGGGTGAGCAGTTCTTC	CASSEGQGARSNWGEQFF
13	.	TRBD2	TRBV20-1	TRBJ2-1	TGCAGTGCTAGAGAGACTAGCATGAATGAGCAGTTCTTC	CSARETSMNEQFF
14	few	.	TRBV9	TRBJ1-5	TGTGCCAGCAGGGCCGACCGGAGCACAGATACGCAGCATTTT	CASRADRSTDTQHF
14	.	TRBD2	TRBV12-3/TRBV12-4	TRBJ2-1	TGTGCCACCTCGCAAGGGAGGGTGATGGATGAGCAGTTCTTC	CATSQGRVMDEQFF
13	many	.	TRBV20-1	TRBJ2-1	TGCAGTGCTAGGGAGAGTTACTACAATGAGCAGTTCTTC	CSARESYYNEQFF
14	many	.	TRBV4-1	TRBJ2-3	TGCGCCAGCAGCCAAGGAGGGGGAACAGATACGCAGTATTTT	CASSQGGGTDTQYF
15	.	TRBD2	TRBV10-3	TRBJ2-3	TGTGCCATCAGTGCTGGCGGGAGTGGCACAGATACGCAGTATTTT	CAISAGGSGTDTQYF
13	.	.	TRBV27	TRBJ2-5	TGTGCCAGCGAGGAGAAATTGTTAGAGACCCAGTACTTC	CASEEKLLETQYF
14	few	.	TRBV11-3	TRBJ2-3	TGTGCCAGCAGCCCTGACTATCCCACAGATACGCAGTATTTT	CASSPDYPTDTQYF
14	.	.	TRBV7-2	TRBJ1-5	TGTGCCAGCAGCCAAGGCAGTCCCAATCAGCCCCAGCATTTT	CASSQGSPNQPQHF
17	many	.	TRBV20-1	TRBJ1-1	TGCAGTGCTAGAGCTCGGGGGGGCAGCAGTAGCCTTCTTGAAGCTTTCTTT	CSARARGGSSSLLEAFF
16	few	TRBD1	TRBV11-2	TRBJ1-2	TGTGCCAGCAGCCCTCGGCCGACGGGACAGTCCTATGGCTACACCTTC	CASSPRPTGQSYGYTF
15	.	TRBD1	TRBV5-1	TRBJ2-3	TGCGCCAGCAAGAGGACCGGGACAGGGGCAGATACGCAGTATTTT	CASKRTGTGADTQYF
16	.	TRBD2	TRBV24-1	TRBJ2-2	TGTGCCACCAGCGGGACTAGCGGGAGAGACACCGGGGAGCTGTTTTTT	CATSGTSGRDTGELFF
15	few	.	TRBV3-1	TRBJ2-3	TGTGCCAGCAGCCCTAATGGGCGTCCGGGAGATACGCAGTATTTT	CASSPNGRPGDTQYF
14	.	.	TRBV9	TRBJ1-2	TGTGCCAGCAGCCGCCCTGGGACGTATTATGGCTACACCTTC	CASSRPGTYYGYTF
17	.	.	TRBV6-5	TRBJ1-4	TGTGCCAGCAGTAGGACAGAGTCAAGTGCAACTAATGAAAAACTGTCTTTT	CASSRTESSATNEKLSF
13	medium-sized	.	TRBV7-3	TRBJ2-3	TGTGCCAGCAGCTCTAATGGGGTGGATACGCAGTATTTT	CASSSNGVDTQYF
15	.	.	TRBV4-1	TRBJ2-5	TGCGCCAGCAGCCAGACAGGGACTAGAGAGGAGACCCAGTACTTC	CASSQTGTREETQYF
20	.	.	TRBV21-1	TRBJ1-4	TGTGCCAGCAGCAAACCCGGCGGGACAGTGTCCCCTGCGAGGGGTGAAAAACTGTTTTTT	CASSKPGGTVSPARGEKLFF
12	few	.	TRBV6-5	TRBJ1-2	TGTGCCAGCAGTTACTACGGGGGAGGCTACACCTTC	CASSYYGGGYTF
17	few	.	TRBV10-3	TRBJ1-1	TGTGCCATCAGTGAGTCGAGCACAGCGGGGGGGTACACTGAAGCTTTCTTT	CAISESSTAGGYTEAFF
14	.	.	TRBV6-5	TRBJ1-1	TGTGCCAGCAGTCGCAACAGGGTCGGAACTGAAGCTTTCTTT	CASSRNRVGTEAFF
14	few	TRBD2	TRBV5-6	TRBJ2-7	TGTGCCAGCAGCGCAAGCGGGGAAGGCGGCGAGCAGTACTTC	CASSASGEGGEQYF
13	many	.	TRBV20-1	TRBJ2-7	TGCAGTGCTAGAGGGGGTAGGGGCTACGAGCAGTACTTC	CSARGGRGYEQYF
17	many	TRBD1	TRBV4-1	TRBJ2-1	TGCGCCAGCAGCCCGCGGGACAGGGGGGGGATAGACAATGAGCAGTTCTTC	CASSPRDRGGIDNEQFF
15	.	.	TRBV9	TRBJ1-2	TGTGCCAGCAGCGTAGTATTGGGGTCAATCGATGGCTACACCTTC	CASSVVLGSIDGYTF
12	many	TRBD1	TRBV29-1	TRBJ1-2	TGCAGCGTCGAGGACAGGGGCTATGGCTACACCTTC	CSVEDRGYGYTF
12	many	.	TRBV4-2	TRBJ1-1	TGTGCCAGCAGCCAAGCGAACACTGAAGCTTTCTTT	CASSQANTEAFF
14	many	TRBD2	TRBV5-1	TRBJ2-3	TGCGCCAGCATCCGGGGGGGGAGCACAGATACGCAGTATTTT	CASIRGGSTDTQYF
15	few	TRBD1	TRBV11-2	TRBJ1-1	TGTGCCAGCAGCGTCGACAGGGCTCTAAGAACTGAAGCTTTCTTT	CASSVDRALRTEAFF
20	.	TRBD2	TRBV7-9	TRBJ2-1	TGTGCCAGCAGCGGTACGGGACAGGACTACCGGACTAGCGGGGTCAATGAGCTGTTCTTC	CASSGTGQDYRTSGVNELFF
15	few	.	TRBV4-1	TRBJ2-7	TGCGCCAGCAGCCAAGATAAGCTATCAACTTACGAGCAGTACTTC	CASSQDKLSTYEQYF
16	few	TRBD2	TRBV20-1	TRBJ2-5	TGCAGTGCTAGAGATCCGAGCGGGAGTACGGGAGAGACCCAGTACTTC	CSARDPSGSTGETQYF
16	.	TRBD2	TRBV2	TRBJ2-4	TGTGCCAGCAGTGAACTTGCGGGAGTGGTCAAAAACATTCAGTACTTC	CASSELAGVVKNIQYF
15	.	TRBD2	TRBV9	TRBJ2-7	TGTGCCAGCAGCGCAGGACTAGCGGGACTCCGCGAGCAGTACTTC	CASSAGLAGLREQYF
14	medium-sized	.	TRBV20-1	TRBJ2-1	TGCAGTGCTATAGGCGGGGGCCTCTGGAATGAGCAGTTCTTC	CSAIGGGLWNEQFF
14	many	.	TRBV5-6	TRBJ1-5	TGTGCCAGCAGCGCGGGGGTCTCGGGTCAGCCCCAGCATTTT	CASSAGVSGQPQHF
14	.	TRBD1	TRBV5-1	TRBJ2-1	TGCGCCAGCGGCCTAAACAGGGGAGAGGGTGAGCAGTTCTTC	CASGLNRGEGEQFF
14	many	.	TRBV20-1	TRBJ1-1	TGCAGTGCTAGAGTAAGGGGGGTGAACACTGAAGCTTTCTTT	CSARVRGVNTEAFF
13	few	.	TRBV5-1	TRBJ2-1	TGCGCCAGCAGCGGTATAACGAACAATGAGCAGTTCTTC	CASSGITNNEQFF
15	.	.	TRBV6-2/TRBV6-3	TRBJ2-7	TGTGCCAGCAGTCGTCGGGGGGAGGGGGACTACGAGCAGTACTTC	CASSRRGEGDYEQYF